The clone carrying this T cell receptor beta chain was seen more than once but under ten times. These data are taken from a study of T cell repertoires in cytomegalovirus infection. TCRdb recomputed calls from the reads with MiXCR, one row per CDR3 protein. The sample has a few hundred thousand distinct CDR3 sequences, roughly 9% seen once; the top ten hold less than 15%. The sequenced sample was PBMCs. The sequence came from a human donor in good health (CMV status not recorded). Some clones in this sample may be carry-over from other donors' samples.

The CDR3 region is CASSFQAGGGELFF. DNA of the CDR3: TGCGCCAGCAGCTTCCAGGCCGGTGGCGGGGAGCTGTTTTTT. The rearrangement uses TRBV5-1 and TRBJ2-2, with D unresolved. CDR1 SGHRS and CDR2 YFSETQ come from the germline V gene. Trimming took off 2 bases at V and 7 bases at J, with 12 bases between the two ends. The CDR3 sequence is 14 residues long.